The next 2 T cell receptor beta chains were all read from a single sample in a study of CD8 T cells in ankylosing spondylitis. One entry per CDR3 protein, called by TCRdb with MiXCR from the 5' RACE reads. This table has roughly 160,000 distinct CDR3 sequences, 9.8% appearing once. Sequenced material: blood, either unsorted or a sorted T cell fraction (not recorded which). The receptors here all came from a female donor with ankylosing spondylitis or in good health (not recorded which).

This clonotype was seen only a few times. The V gene is TRBV9, the J gene TRBJ2-7, with D unclear. The CDR3 has 13 residues. The V end lost 4 bases, the J end lost 0 bases, and 8 bases lay between the germline ends. The germline V gene has CDR1 SGDLS and CDR2 YYNGEE. Here the CDR3 reads CASSSSFSYEQYF. CDR3 coding DNA: TGTGCCAGCAGCAGCAGTTTCTCCTACGAGCAGTACTTC.

This clonotype was seen more than once but under ten times. The chain links TRBV20-1 to TRBJ2-1; D gene ambiguous. This CDR3 has 11 residues. The V and J ends lost 2 bases and 5 bases respectively, with 4 bases between them. Germline loops: CDR1 DFQATT, CDR2 SNEGSKA (reference sequence). The CDR3 nucleotides are TGCAGTGCTAGAACACACAATGAGCAGTTCTTC. Residues: CSARTHNEQFF.